The 12 T cell receptor beta chains listed next were all sequenced from one sample in a study of CD8+CD57+ T cells in acquired aplastic anemia. Before being chosen for sequencing, patients had shown CD8+CD57+ cell expansion by flow cytometry. Genomic DNA templated the TCR beta VDJ and CDR3 profiling. TCRdb reprocessed the reads with MiXCR, giving one entry per CDR3 protein. The sample lists 100,000 to 150,000 distinct CDR3 sequences, over 30% occurring once. The sequenced material came from sorted CD4+, CD8+, or CD8+CD57+ T cells (not recorded which) from PBMCs. All receptors come from a human donor with aplastic anemia.

Notes on this clonotype: A much larger clone lies a single base off, so this may be a read error. V gene TRBV5-1 combines with J gene TRBJ1-3; D is unresolved. The germline V gene encodes CDR1 SGHRS and CDR2 YFSETQ. CDR3 size: 16 residues. The DNA for the CDR3 is TGCGCCAGCAGCTTGGAAACCGGGATGAGAGGAAACACCGTATATTTT. Translating gives CASSLETGMRGNTVYF.

Turning to this clonotype: A much more abundant neighbour one base away suggests this may be a read error. The V and J genes are TRBV7-9 and TRBJ2-3; 8 bases are shared with TRBD2. Germline V lookup: CDR1 SEHNR, CDR2 FQNEAQ (reference sequence). There are 16 residues in the CDR3. V dropped 5 bases and J dropped 3; count of bases not matched to a gene: 10. CDR3 amino acids: CASSPCLGGGTDTQYF. The CDR3 nucleotides are TGTGCCAGCAGCCCATGCCTCGGGGGGGGGACAGATACGCAGTATTTT.

Remarks on this clonotype: The conserved phenylalanine or tryptophan normally closing the CDR3 is absent here, so this likely arose from a read error. This chain joins TRBV25-1 and TRBJ2-3; 7 positions agree with TRBD2. The germline V gene has CDR1 MGHDK and CDR2 SYGVNS. The CDR3 is 16 residues long. The chain's CDR3 is CASSESGGWSTDTQYS. Written as DNA, the CDR3 is TGTGCCAGCAGCGAATCGGGGGGATGGAGCACAGATACGCAGTATTCT.

V gene TRBV24-1 combines with J gene TRBJ2-5, with TRBD1 matching 9 bases. The CDR3 has 16 residues. Germline CDR1 KGHDR, CDR2 SFDVKD. V lost 4 bases to trimming and J lost 4 bases; unmatched junction nucleotides: 9. For the CDR3, the DNA is TGTGCCACCAGTGAAACAGGGACAGGGATCCCAGAGACCCAGTACTTC. It codes for CATSETGTGIPETQYF.

In this sample, this clonotype turned up many times. This chain joins TRBV7-8 and TRBJ2-5; D not resolved. Germline lookup yields CDR1 SGHVS and CDR2 FQNEAQ. Deletions cut 0 bases from V and 10 bases from J, with 24 bases between. The CDR3 totals 17 residues. Written as DNA, the CDR3 is TGTGCCAGCAGCTTAGCCTACCCCCCTGTAACTGGTCGAGGCCAGTACTTC. Its protein product is CASSLAYPPVTGRGQYF.

The chain carries TRBV12-3 or TRBV12-4 and TRBJ2-7; tentative D call: TRBD1 (6 bases). Trimming cost V 6 bases and J 2 bases, with 11 bases left between them. This CDR3 region has 13 residues. The CDR3 spells CASRRTETYEQYF. The CDR3 DNA reads as TGTGCCAGCAGACGGACAGAGACCTACGAGCAGTACTTC.

This clonotype was picked up a small number of times. The chain combines TRBV4-2 with TRBJ2-6; the match to TRBD2 covers 7 bases. The V segment lost 4 bases and the J segment 1 base; nucleotides outside the gene matches: 7. Germline CDR1 and CDR2: LGHNA and YNFKEQ. The CDR3 sequence is 17 residues long. CDR3 protein: CASSRGVGGSGANVLTF. The CDR3 DNA sequence: TGTGCCAGCAGCCGAGGGGTCGGGGGGTCTGGGGCCAACGTCCTGACTTTC.

This clonotype was counted many times. The J gene is TRBJ2-1, the V gene TRBV24-1, with no clear D. V gave up 3 bases and J gave up 8 bases, with 16 bases separating them. Germline V CDR1 and CDR2: KGHDR, SFDVKD. There are 15 residues in the CDR3. The DNA of the CDR3 is TGTGCCACCAGTGATCGGTCAGAGCGTTCGTATGAGCAGTTCTTC. This translates into CATSDRSERSYEQFF.

V is TRBV20-1 and J is TRBJ2-1; tentatively, D is TRBD1 (6 bases). Trimming took off 5 bases at V and 3 bases at J, with 17 bases between the two ends. Germline V CDR1 and CDR2: DFQATT, SNEGSKA (reference sequence). This CDR3 spans 15 amino acids. The CDR3 reads CSAPRAGADYNEQFF. The DNA for the CDR3 is TGCAGTGCTCCACGCGCAGGGGCGGACTACAATGAGCAGTTCTTC.

This clonotype was recorded many times. The rearrangement uses TRBV20-1 and TRBJ2-3; D is uncertain. This CDR3 region has 14 residues. Germline-derived CDR1 and CDR2 are DFQATT and SNEGSKA (reference sequence). The V gene lost 0 bases and the J gene lost 3 bases, with 10 bases spanning the gap. The CDR3 region has the DNA TGCAGTGCTAGAGACCCCGGTGGAACAGATACGCAGTATTTT. Its protein is CSARDPGGTDTQYF.

The chain couples TRBV7-6 to TRBJ2-3; unclear D gene. CDR1 SGHVS and CDR2 FNYEAQ come from the germline V gene. This CDR3 has 14 residues. Trimming removed 1 base from V and 0 bases from J, with 5 bases in between. This CDR3 reads CASSLGYSTDTQYF. CDR3 DNA: TGTGCCAGCAGCTTAGGTTACAGCACAGATACGCAGTATTTT.

The V gene is TRBV10-2, the J gene TRBJ1-2; 9 bases line up with TRBD1. J was trimmed by 6 bases and V by 3 bases; bases with no gene match: 5. The CDR3 covers 14 residues. Germline values: CDR1 WSHSY, CDR2 SAAADI. Here the CDR3 DNA reads TGCGCCAGCAGTGACACAGGGGGCAATGATGGCTACACCTTC. It specifies CASSDTGGNDGYTF.